Below are 31 T cell receptor beta chains sequenced from a single sample in a study of spatial heterogeneity in lung cancer. Time point here: sample taken at primary tumor resection. TCRdb fed the 5' RACE reads into MiXCR, producing one record per CDR3 protein. Of some 44,000 distinct CDR3 sequences in the sample, roughly 13% were seen once. Sequencing used PBMCs, obtained at surgery. Receptors were obtained from a male donor with early-stage non-small cell lung cancer.

The table lists this clonotype with many counts. The chain uses TRBV6-2 or TRBV6-3 and TRBJ2-5; no firm D call. The V end lost 0 bases, the J end lost 2 bases, and 19 bases lay between the germline ends. This CDR3 has 18 residues. Germline V lookup: CDR1 MNHEY, CDR2 SVGEGT. DNA of the CDR3: TGTGCCAGCAGTTACTCCACTTCTTCGGTTGGGCAGCAAGAGACCCAGTACTTC. It is translated as CASSYSTSSVGQQETQYF.

This chain uses TRBV3-1 with TRBJ2-3, with 7 bases lining up with TRBD1. Unmatched junction bases numbered 4, after V lost 3 bases and J lost 4 bases. This CDR3 contains 14 residues. Germline V gene sequence: CDR1 LGHDT, CDR2 YNNKEL (reference sequence). CDR3 DNA sequence: TGTGCCAGCAGCCAGTACAGGGGTCCAGATACGCAGTATTTT. Amino acid sequence: CASSQYRGPDTQYF.

The chain employs TRBV19 and TRBJ2-1, with D perhaps TRBD2 (5 bases). The germline V gene has CDR1 LNHDA and CDR2 SQIVND (reference sequence). CDR3 length: 15 amino acids. V was pared by 4 bases and J by 7 bases, with 17 bases between. The CDR3 DNA follows: TGTGCCAGTAGTAGGCTAAGACAACCGGGGAATGAGCAGTTCTTC. Its translation: CASSRLRQPGNEQFF.

The CDR3 here is CSVDGGAFTGELFF. In DNA, the CDR3 is TGCAGCGTTGATGGGGGAGCGTTTACCGGGGAGCTGTTTTTT. The chain has TRBV29-1 and TRBJ2-2; D is tentatively TRBD1 or TRBD2 (5 bases each). The germline CDR1 and CDR2 sequences are SQVTM and ANQGSEA. Deletions cut 3 bases from V and 5 bases from J, with 13 bases between. The CDR3 is 14 amino acids.

The V gene is TRBV12-3 or TRBV12-4, the J gene TRBJ2-3, with a tentative D call TRBD1 (5 bases). CDR3 length: 12 residues. Trimming left V 8 bases short and J 6 bases short, with 12 bases between. The DNA of the CDR3 is TGTGCCAGCGGGGCTTTGGTGGATACGCAGTATTTT. Its protein is CASGALVDTQYF.

The CDR3 here is CASSLGRTGNNYGYTF. In nucleotides, the CDR3 is TGTGCCAGCAGCTTAGGACGGACAGGGAATAACTATGGCTACACCTTC. The chain couples TRBV11-3 to TRBJ1-2; 8 positions match TRBD1. This CDR3 has 16 residues. CDR1 and CDR2 from the germline V gene are SGHNT and YENEEA. V was clipped by 1 base and J by 1 base; unmatched bases: 5.

The J gene is TRBJ1-5, the V gene TRBV4-3, with D perhaps matching TRBD1 (6 bases). Per germline, CDR1 LGHNA and CDR2 YSLEER. The V end was cut by 4 bases, the J end by 2 bases, with 15 bases between. The CDR3 extends over 16 amino acids. Written as DNA, the CDR3 is TGCGCCAGCAGCCCTTACGCAGGGGTGGGCAATCAGCCCCAGCATTTT. This gives the protein CASSPYAGVGNQPQHF.

Only a few counts were recorded for this clonotype. The chain's CDR3 is CASSQPGLAGTGELFF. In DNA form, the CDR3 reads TGTGCCAGCAGCCAACCGGGACTAGCGGGGACCGGGGAGCTGTTTTTT. The J gene is TRBJ2-2, the V gene TRBV7-9; TRBD2 agrees at 13 bases. The CDR3 has 16 amino acids. From germline, CDR1 is SEHNR and CDR2 FQNEAQ (reference sequence). Trimming at V came to 5 bases and at J to 5 bases, leaving 5 bases not matched to a gene.

This clonotype was seen ten or more times. The chain combines TRBV21-1 with TRBJ1-3; the table's D call of TRBD1 was not tested on the DNA. TRBV21-1 is shown as a pseudogene. CDR3 length: 13 amino acids. The CDR3 DNA is TGTGCCAACGGACAGTTCCCTGGAAACACCATATATTTT. Translating gives CANGQFPGNTIYF.

The J gene is TRBJ2-1, the V gene TRBV13, with a weak D call TRBD2 (5 bases). The CDR3 has 13 amino acids. V was clipped by 5 bases and J by 3 bases, with 8 bases between them. Looked up from germline, CDR1 is PRHDT and CDR2 is FYEKMQ (reference sequence). CDR3 amino acids: CASSRGRYNEQFF. Written as DNA, the CDR3 is TGTGCCAGCAGCCGAGGGCGCTACAATGAGCAGTTCTTC.

This clonotype turned up a few times. This sequence joins TRBV5-1 and TRBJ2-1, with unresolved D. The length of the CDR3 is 15 residues. V was clipped by 1 base and J by 5 bases, with 13 bases between them. From germline, CDR1 is SGHRS and CDR2 YFSETQ. The DNA of the CDR3 is TGCGCCAGCAGCTTGCAGACAAGAGCTGACAATGAGCAGTTCTTC. As protein: CASSLQTRADNEQFF.

J is TRBJ2-1 and V is TRBV7-9; D is uncertain. The CDR3 has 14 residues. Trimming left V 1 base short and J 4 bases short, with 8 bases between. Germline-derived CDR1 and CDR2 are SEHNR and FQNEAQ (reference sequence). As DNA, the CDR3 is TGTGCCAGCAGCTTAGGTACACTTTACAATGAGCAGTTCTTC. Translated, it gives CASSLGTLYNEQFF.

The chain employs TRBV12-3 or TRBV12-4 and TRBJ1-4; tentative D call: TRBD1 (6 bases). The CDR3 is 15 amino acids. V gave up 5 bases and J gave up 4 bases, with 14 bases separating them. As DNA, the CDR3 is TGTGCCAGCAGTGCGCACAGGGCGGGTAATGAAAAACTGTTTTTT. Its protein is CASSAHRAGNEKLFF.

This clonotype showed up just a few times. The rearrangement uses TRBV5-6 and TRBJ2-3, with a tentative D call TRBD1 (6 bases). V was pared by 7 bases and J by 2 bases, with 14 bases between. From germline, CDR1 is SGHDT and CDR2 YYEEEE. The CDR3 consists of 14 residues. CDR3 nucleotide sequence: TGTGCCAGCCGCGTAGACAGGACCACAGATACGCAGTATTTT. This gives the protein CASRVDRTTDTQYF.

This clonotype was seen at least ten times. The chain uses TRBV7-8 and TRBJ2-1; D gene unclear. The V and J ends lost 5 bases and 2 bases respectively, with 16 bases between them. There are 16 residues in the CDR3. Germline CDR1 reads SGHVS; CDR2 reads FQNEAQ. The CDR3 loop is CASSMIMTDPYNEQFF. For the CDR3, the DNA is TGTGCCAGCAGCATGATTATGACTGATCCCTACAATGAGCAGTTCTTC. The variable domain in full, with the rest retrieved from reference TRBV7-8 and TRBJ2-1, is GAGVSQSPRYKVAKRGQDVALRCDPISGHVSLFWYQQALGQGPEFLTYFQNEAQLDKSGLPSDRFFAERPEGSVSTLKIQRTQQEDSAVYLCASSMIMTDPYNEQFFGPGTRLTVL.

This sequence joins TRBV29-1 and TRBJ2-1, with D possibly matching TRBD2 (5 bases). V gave up 4 bases and J gave up 6 bases, with 10 bases separating them. Germline lookup yields CDR1 SQVTM and CDR2 ANQGSEA. The CDR3 length is 12 residues. CDR3 coding DNA: TGCAGCGTTGCTAGCCTGTCCAATGAGCAGTTCTTC. The encoded protein is CSVASLSNEQFF.

The chain employs TRBV7-2 and TRBJ2-3, with D unresolved. V lost 5 bases and J lost 0, with 9 bases in between. The CDR3 extends over 14 amino acids. CDR1 is SGHTA and CDR2 is FQGNSA in the germline V gene. CDR3 loop: CASSPTVSTDTQYF. The CDR3 region has the DNA TGTGCCAGCAGCCCCACAGTAAGCACAGATACGCAGTATTTT.

The chain is built from TRBV4-2 and TRBJ2-3, with 11 bases that match TRBD1. This CDR3 has 16 amino acids. The ends lost 4 bases at V and 2 bases at J; junction bases unmatched: 5. From germline, CDR1 is LGHNA and CDR2 YNFKEQ. The CDR3 reads CASSLRGQGDTDTQYF. CDR3 sequence (DNA): TGTGCCAGCAGCCTAAGGGGACAGGGGGACACAGATACGCAGTATTTT.

This sequence joins TRBV3-1 and TRBJ1-1; D perhaps matches TRBD1 (5 bases). CDR1 LGHDT and CDR2 YNNKEL come from the germline V gene (reference sequence). Trimming removed 4 bases from V and 3 bases from J, with 15 bases in between. The CDR3 is made up of 15 amino acids. The CDR3, as DNA: TGTGCCAGCAGCCCTAGCCCGGGGGTCGACACTGAAGCTTTCTTT. This translates into CASSPSPGVDTEAFF.

The rearrangement uses TRBV7-8 and TRBJ2-2; D is unresolved. CDR1 is SGHVS, CDR2 FQNEAQ, per germline. This CDR3 has 14 residues. V lost 8 bases to trimming and J lost 1 base, with 11 bases between them. CDR3 sequence: CASQWAENTGELFF. The CDR3 nucleotides are TGTGCCAGCCAATGGGCCGAGAACACCGGGGAGCTGTTTTTT.

The chain carries TRBV6-2 or TRBV6-3 and TRBJ2-2, with 7 bases matching TRBD2. Germline V lookup: CDR1 MNHEY, CDR2 SVGEGT. V dropped 2 bases and J dropped 4; count of bases not matched to a gene: 4. The CDR3 consists of 15 residues. CDR3 nucleotide sequence: TGTGCCAGCAGTTACCGCGGGAGCTTCACCGGGGAGCTGTTTTTT. It is translated as CASSYRGSFTGELFF.

The table lists this clonotype with many counts. V usage is TRBV12-5 and J usage is TRBJ1-1; D gene uncertain. CDR1 and CDR2 (germline): LGHNT, FRNRAP. The CDR3 has 13 amino acids. The V and J ends lost 6 bases and 4 bases respectively, with 12 bases between them. CDR3 residues: CASGTDPRTEAFF. CDR3 bases: TGTGCTAGTGGCACGGACCCTCGCACTGAAGCTTTCTTT.

This clonotype was counted many times. J is TRBJ2-1 and V is TRBV5-6, with a weak D call TRBD2 (5 bases). Germline lookup yields CDR1 SGHDT and CDR2 YYEEEE. The CDR3 sequence is 12 residues long. The V end lost 4 bases, the J end lost 10 bases, and 12 bases lay between the germline ends. The CDR3 DNA reads as TGTGCCAGCAGCGGAGGACTGGGAGAGCAGTTCTTC. This translates into CASSGGLGEQFF.

This clonotype was seen a few times. The V and J genes are TRBV5-1 and TRBJ2-7, with 8 positions matching TRBD2. Losses at the gene ends were 4 bases for V and 0 bases for J; bases not matched to a gene: 6. CDR3 length: 15 residues. The V gene's germline CDR1 is SGHRS and CDR2 YFSETQ. The CDR3 DNA is TGCGCCAGCAGCGTTAGCGGGGCACTCTCCTACGAGCAGTACTTC. Translation gives CASSVSGALSYEQYF.

This clonotype occurred a few times. The rearrangement joins TRBV20-1 to TRBJ2-2; a weak D match, TRBD1 (5 bases). The CDR3 loop spans 12 amino acids. Deletions cut 3 bases from V and 6 bases from J, with 8 bases between. Looked up from germline, CDR1 is DFQATT and CDR2 is SNEGSKA (reference sequence). The CDR3 sequence: CSASPGPGELFF. The DNA of the CDR3 is TGCAGTGCTAGCCCAGGGCCCGGGGAGCTGTTTTTT.

Ten or more counts support this clonotype. The chain employs TRBV7-9 and TRBJ2-7, with D unresolved. Deletions cut 3 bases from V and 0 bases from J, with 12 bases between. CDR1 is SEHNR and CDR2 is FQNEAQ in the germline V gene (reference sequence). The CDR3 consists of 15 residues. The chain's CDR3 is CASSLVQSSSYEQYF. The CDR3 nucleotides are TGTGCCAGCAGCTTGGTTCAGAGCTCCTCCTACGAGCAGTACTTC. Variable domain in full (rest from reference TRBV7-9 and TRBJ2-7): DTGVSQNPRHKITKRGQNVTFRCDPISEHNRLYWYRQTLGQGPEFLTYFQNEAQLEKSRLLSDRFSAERPKGSFSTLEIQRTEQGDSAMYLCASSLVQSSSYEQYFGPGTRLTVT.

This clonotype showed up many times. J is TRBJ1-5 and V is TRBV12-3 or TRBV12-4; 8 positions match TRBD1. The CDR3 is 14 amino acids. After removal of 6 bases from V and 2 bases from J, the junction contained 3 bases not matched to a gene. The CDR3 region is CASSLDRGNQPQHF. CDR3 bases: TGTGCCAGCAGCCTGGACAGGGGCAATCAGCCCCAGCATTTT.

This clonotype was counted ten times or more. The chain employs TRBV10-3 and TRBJ2-2; TRBD1 matches 8 bases. Germline CDR1 is ENHRY and CDR2 is SYGVKD. Trimming removed 3 bases from V and 3 bases from J; junction bases left unmatched: 6. CDR3 size: 16 residues. The DNA for the CDR3 is TGTGCCATCAGTGACCTCAGGGGGCGCGACACCGGGGAGCTGTTTTTT. Translating it yields CAISDLRGRDTGELFF.

V is TRBV3-1 and J is TRBJ1-1; D unclear. Trimming took 1 base from V and 0 from J, leaving 3 bases between them. The length of the CDR3 is 13 residues. CDR1 LGHDT and CDR2 YNNKEL come from the germline V gene (reference sequence). The CDR3 DNA reads as TGTGCCAGCAGCCAAGGGGTGAACACTGAAGCTTTCTTT. It codes for CASSQGVNTEAFF.

The chain is built from TRBV12-3 or TRBV12-4 and TRBJ2-7; 12 positions match TRBD2. CDR3 length equals 15 residues. V shed 4 bases and J 4 bases; nucleotides not matched to a gene: 5. The CDR3 DNA is TGTGCCAGCAGTTCGACTAGCGGGAGTCGGTACGAGCAGTACTTC. It encodes CASSSTSGSRYEQYF.

This clonotype was found a few times. The chain carries TRBV7-2 and TRBJ2-2; TRBD1 matches at 9 bases. V shed 5 bases, J shed 1 base, and the junction held 2 bases outside the gene matches. Germline V gene data show CDR1 as SGHTA and CDR2 as FQGNSA. The CDR3 spans 15 residues. CDR3 amino acids: CASSPDRGNTGELFF. As DNA, the CDR3 is TGTGCCAGCAGCCCGGACAGGGGGAACACCGGGGAGCTGTTTTTT.